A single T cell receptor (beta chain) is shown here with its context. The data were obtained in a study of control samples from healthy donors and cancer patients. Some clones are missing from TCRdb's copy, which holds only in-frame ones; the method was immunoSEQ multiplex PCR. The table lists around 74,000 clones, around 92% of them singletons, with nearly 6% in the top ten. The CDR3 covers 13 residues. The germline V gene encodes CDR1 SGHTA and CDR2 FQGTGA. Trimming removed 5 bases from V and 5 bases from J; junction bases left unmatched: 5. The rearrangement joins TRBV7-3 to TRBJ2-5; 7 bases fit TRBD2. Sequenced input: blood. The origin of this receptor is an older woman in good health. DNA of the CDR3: TGTGCCAGCAGCCCAGGACTAGGGGAGACCCAGTACTTC. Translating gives CASSPGLGETQYF.